Its frequency marks the clone carrying this T cell receptor beta chain as large. The data derive from a study of CD8 T cells in cerebrospinal fluid in Alzheimer's disease. Profiling of CSF cells used 10X single-cell V(D)J plus 5' expression. TCRdb re-analyzed the 10x single-cell sequencing reads; it lists each CDR3 protein once, without DNA. Listed are around 1,200 distinct CDR3 sequences; 7% to 9% falls within the top ten. The germline V gene encodes CDR1 SEHNR and CDR2 FQNEAQ (reference sequence). The CDR3 consists of 13 residues. All participants were free of acute infectious disease and in good physical condition. Live CSF cells were sorted with a live/dead marker for droplet-based sequencing.

The rearrangement links TRBV7-9 to TRBJ2-7. This clonotype originated in a human donor in good health. Sample: cerebrospinal fluid. CDR3 region: CASSFPTTYEQYF.